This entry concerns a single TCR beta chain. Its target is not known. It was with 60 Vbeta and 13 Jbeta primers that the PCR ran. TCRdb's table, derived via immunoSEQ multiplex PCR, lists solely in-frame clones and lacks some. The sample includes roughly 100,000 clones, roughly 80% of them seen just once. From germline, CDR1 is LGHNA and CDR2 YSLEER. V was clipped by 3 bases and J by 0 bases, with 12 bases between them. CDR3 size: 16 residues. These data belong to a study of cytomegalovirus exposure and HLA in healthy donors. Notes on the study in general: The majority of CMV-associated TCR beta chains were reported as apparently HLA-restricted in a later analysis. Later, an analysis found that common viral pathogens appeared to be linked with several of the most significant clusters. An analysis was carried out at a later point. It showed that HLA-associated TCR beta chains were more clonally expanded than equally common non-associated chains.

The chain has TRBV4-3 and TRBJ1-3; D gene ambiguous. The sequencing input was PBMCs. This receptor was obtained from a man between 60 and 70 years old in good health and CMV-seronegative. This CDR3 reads CASSHLGQHSGNTIYF. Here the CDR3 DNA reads TGCGCCAGCAGCCACCTTGGGCAGCACTCTGGAAACACCATATATTTT.